This entry is about one T cell receptor (beta chain). No antigen is known for it. This sample is part of a study of shared clonotypes between healthy human individuals. Study background: A donor's plate count was three for CD4 naive and three for CD4 memory; CD8 naive had two and CD8 memory one. General study results and limits: Larger richness was generally estimated for naive than memory subsets. Generation probability values for non-shared clonotypes were lower than those for clonotypes shared by all four donors. Among donors, sharing of clonotypes was expected to be affected by sequencing depth.

TCRdb keeps only in-frame clones here, not all; method: immunoSEQ multiplex PCR. Of roughly 650,000 clones in the sample, about 96% were seen once. Germline V lookup: CDR1 SGHRS, CDR2 YFSETQ. V lost 0 bases and J lost 4, with 9 bases in between. The CDR3 is 14 residues long. Naive CD8 cells comprised CD45RO-negative, CCR7-positively selected cells, excluding terminally differentiated effector memory CD45RA+ cells. Sequenced input: naive CD8+ T cells sorted from blood. V usage is TRBV5-1 and J usage is TRBJ2-3; tentatively, D is TRBD1 (5 bases). The sequence derives from a woman aged 25 to 39 in good health. The CDR3 nucleotides are TGCGCCAGCAGCTTGGACCAGGGTGCAGATACGCAGTATTTT. Residues: CASSLDQGADTQYF.